This section outlines one T cell receptor (beta chain) sequence together with its context. J was trimmed by 4 bases and V by 4 bases; bases with no gene match: 7. This CDR3 comprises 14 residues. Per germline, CDR1 SQVTM and CDR2 ANQGSEA. For genomic DNA, unsorted samples relied on around 93 million PBMCs. The data derive from a study of shared clonotypes between healthy human individuals. On ten immunoSEQ deep assay plates, unsorted PBMC DNA was sequenced. The table came from immunoSEQ multiplex PCR; TCRdb's copy has only in-frame clones and leaves some out. The sample lists roughly 450,000 clones; roughly 78% were seen once.

The sample was PBMCs. The source of this sequence is a woman between 40 and 50 years old in good health. Some clones in this sample may be carry-over from other donors' samples. The rearrangement joins TRBV29-1 to TRBJ2-1, with 7 positions matching TRBD1. The CDR3 here is CSVVVQGRYNEQFF. The CDR3 DNA follows: TGCAGCGTTGTTGTACAGGGGCGATACAATGAGCAGTTCTTC.